Reported below is one T cell receptor (beta chain). No antigen is known for it. It has no much larger one-base neighbor in the sample; base qualities were not kept. The immunoSEQ Assay, a bias-controlled multiplex PCR, was used to amplify TCRbeta CDR3 regions from genomic DNA. Turning to the authors' computational methods: The number of nucleated cells in each sample was estimated by amplification of reference gene primers within the assay. To quantify the absolute abundance of each unique TCRbeta CDR3 rearrangement, sequence reads were collapsed and filtered. Productive Simpson clonality was computed per sample as the square root of Simpson's diversity index over productive rearrangements. Held by TCRdb, this immuneACCESS table contains in-frame sequences only and omits some clones. Under half of the omission traces to an unresolved V gene where checked; the cause of the rest is unknown. The DNA gave D and trimming, while V, J and clone size come from that table. A total of about 200,000 clones appear in this sample, 70% to 90% of them only once. The ten largest clones capture approximately 8.1% of the sample.

V ends up 4 bases short and J 7 bases short, with an unmatched junction base count of 7. Reading from cysteine to phenylalanine, the CDR3 counts 15 amino acids. The sequence is cut down to CDR3 DNA, 45 bases in frame from base 1. Per the germline V gene, MGHRA is the CDR1 and YSYEKL is the CDR2. This entry comes from a study of blood T cell repertoires in COVID-19 (dated by TCRdb to about 2020). Describing the broader study: Samples covering the acute and convalescent phases of COVID-19 were provided by collaborators in the United States, Italy and Spain. Sample metadata almost always included a de-identified subject ID, COVID-19 status, age in years and sex. The material from the prospective study consisted of cDNA or gDNA derived from T cells, B-cell-depleted T cells, or PBMCs. The repertoires were released in a freely available public database intended as a resource for research on the immune response to SARS-CoV-2. The samples were drawn from two sources: the first 160 participants of the ongoing ImmuneRACE study, and 1,000 to 1,500 subjects contributed by 6 global collaborators. The dataset comprised deeply sampled blood TCRbeta repertoires from subjects exposed to, actively infected with, or recovered from COVID-19. Where available, HLA class I and class II types were taken from metadata supplied by the sample provider and were not determined by assay-based typing.

The paper as a whole reports these results and caveats: The quantity of clinical and demographic metadata differed by source and by participant and was supplied without curation.

Participants in the prospective study were enrolled through a virtual design, were aged about 18 to 90 years, and lived in 24 United States geographic areas. Cohort assignment in the prospective study relied on participant-reported clinical history from a screening survey and a study questionnaire. Recovered participants in ImmuneRACE Cohort 3 were defined by two consecutive negative NP/OP PCR tests, clearance by a healthcare professional, or resolution of symptoms. Each participant in the prospective study had whole blood, serum and a nasopharyngeal or oropharyngeal swab collected by mobile phlebotomists. Over an approximately two-month period, participants in the prospective study had the option of providing additional blood draws and questionnaires. Blood samples from the prospective study were shipped frozen or at room temperature prior to DNA extraction.

Input material: PBMCs or T cells enriched from blood (not recorded which). This chain joins TRBV4-1 to TRBJ2-1, with 10 bases aligning to TRBD1. This clonotype was sampled from a woman younger than 30 who had recovered from COVID-19. Here the CDR3 is given as CASSPLDRGRNEQFF. The DNA reads as follows: TGCGCCAGCAGCCCCCTGGACAGGGGGAGGAATGAGCAGTTCTTC.